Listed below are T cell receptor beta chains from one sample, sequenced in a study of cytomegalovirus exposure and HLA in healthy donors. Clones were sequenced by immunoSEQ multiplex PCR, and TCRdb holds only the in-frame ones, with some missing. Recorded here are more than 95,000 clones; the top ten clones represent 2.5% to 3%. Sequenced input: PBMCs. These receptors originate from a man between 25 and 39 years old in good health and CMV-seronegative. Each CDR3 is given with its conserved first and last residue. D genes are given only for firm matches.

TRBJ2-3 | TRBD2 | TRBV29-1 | CSVESGSATDTQYF | TGCAGCGTTGAGAGCGGGAGTGCGACAGATACGCAGTATTTT
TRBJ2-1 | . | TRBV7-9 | CASSSFEQFF | TGTGCCAGCAGCAGCTTTGAGCAGTTCTTC
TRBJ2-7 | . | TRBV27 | CASSLVRGYEQYF | TGTGCCAGCAGTTTGGTCAGGGGCTACGAGCAGTACTTC
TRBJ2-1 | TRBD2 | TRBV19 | CASRTPLSGGDNEQFF | TGTGCCAGTAGGACCCCACTAAGCGGGGGGGACAATGAGCAGTTCTTC
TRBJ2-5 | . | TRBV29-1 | CSVVTASNSETQYF | TGCAGCGTCGTAACGGCTAGCAATTCCGAGACCCAGTACTTC
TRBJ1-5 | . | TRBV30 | CAWTWTHNQPQHF | TGTGCCTGGACTTGGACACACAATCAGCCCCAGCATTTT
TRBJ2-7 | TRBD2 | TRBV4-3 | CASSQAAGGAYEQYF | TGCGCCAGCAGCCAAGCCGCGGGAGGGGCCTACGAGCAGTACTTC
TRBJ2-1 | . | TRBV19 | CASSIFGGAEQFF | TGTGCCAGTAGTATTTTTGGGGGGGCTGAGCAGTTCTTC
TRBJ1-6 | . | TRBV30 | CAWTVYNSPLHF | TGTGCCTGGACAGTTTATAATTCACCCCTCCACTTT
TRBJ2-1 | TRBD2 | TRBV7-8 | CASSAERGGFYNEQFF | TGTGCCAGCAGCGCAGAACGGGGGGGCTTCTACAATGAGCAGTTCTTC
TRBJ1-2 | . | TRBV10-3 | CAISGIGRDGYTF | TGTGCCATCAGTGGCATCGGCAGGGATGGCTACACCTTC
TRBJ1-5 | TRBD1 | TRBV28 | CASSPYRGSGNQPQHF | TGTGCCAGCAGCCCTTACAGGGGCTCCGGCAATCAGCCCCAGCATTTT
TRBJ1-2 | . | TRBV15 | CATSRDRVADYGYTF | TGTGCCACCAGCAGAGACAGGGTGGCTGACTATGGCTACACCTTC
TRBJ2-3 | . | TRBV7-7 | CASSPDRGTDTQYF | TGTGCTAGCAGCCCGGATCGGGGCACAGATACGCAGTATTTT
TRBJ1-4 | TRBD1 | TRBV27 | CASSLTGLTNEKLFF | TGTGCCAGCAGTTTGACAGGGTTGACTAATGAAAAACTGTTTTTT
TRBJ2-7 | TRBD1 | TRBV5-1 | CASSFETRGPYEQYF | TGCGCCAGCAGCTTTGAAACCAGGGGGCCTTACGAGCAGTACTTC
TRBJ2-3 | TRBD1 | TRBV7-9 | CASSFGTGYSDTQYF | TGTGCCAGCAGCTTCGGGACAGGGTATTCAGATACGCAGTATTTT
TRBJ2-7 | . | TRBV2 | CASRLNLVSEQYF | TGTGCCAGCCGCCTCAATTTAGTATCCGAGCAGTACTTC
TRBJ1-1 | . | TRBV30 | CACEAQSEAFF | TGTGCCTGCGAGGCCCAATCTGAAGCTTTCTTT
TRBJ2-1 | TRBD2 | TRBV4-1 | CASSQDRAGVRSNEQFF | TGCGCCAGCAGCCAAGATAGGGCGGGAGTAAGGTCCAATGAGCAGTTCTTC
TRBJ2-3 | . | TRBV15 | CATSRDPQISTDTQYF | TGTGCCACCAGCAGAGATCCGCAGATAAGCACAGATACGCAGTATTTT
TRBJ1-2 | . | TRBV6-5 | CASSYGANYGYTF | TGTGCCAGCAGTTACGGAGCTAACTATGGCTACACCTTC
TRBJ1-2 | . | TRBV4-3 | CASSQGGYYGYTF | TGCGCCAGCAGCCAAGGGGGCTACTATGGCTACACCTTC
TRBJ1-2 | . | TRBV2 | CASSEDRDTNYGYTF | TGTGCCAGCAGTGAAGACAGAGATACTAACTATGGCTACACCTTC
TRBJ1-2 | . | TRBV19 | CASSRDTDYGYTF | TGTGCCAGTAGTAGGGACACCGACTATGGCTACACCTTC
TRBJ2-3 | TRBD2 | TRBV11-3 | CASSLGPSGSTDTQYF | TGTGCCAGCAGCTTAGGACCTAGCGGTAGCACAGATACGCAGTATTTT
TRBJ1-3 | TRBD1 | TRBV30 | CAWRQGAGNTIYF | TGTGCCTGGAGACAGGGGGCTGGAAACACCATATATTTT
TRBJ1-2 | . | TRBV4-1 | CASSQASHPNYGYTF | TGCGCCAGCAGCCAGGCCTCTCACCCTAACTATGGCTACACCTTC
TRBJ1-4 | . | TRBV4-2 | CASSQEPDPNLREKLFF | TGTGCCAGCAGCCAAGAGCCCGACCCGAACTTGAGGGAAAAACTGTTTTTT
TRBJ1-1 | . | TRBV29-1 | CSVEQLTGAFF | TGCAGCGTTGAACAATTAACAGGAGCTTTCTTT
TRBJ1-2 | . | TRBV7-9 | CASSPPGGYTF | TGTGCCAGCAGCCCCCCCGGTGGCTACACCTTC
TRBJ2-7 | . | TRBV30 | CAWSGKGLYEQYF | TGTGCCTGGAGCGGGAAGGGTCTTTACGAGCAGTACTTC